Described below is a single T cell receptor (beta chain) sequence and its context. The data were obtained in a study of T cell changes during pregnancy in multiple sclerosis. The CDR3 is 15 residues long. Trimming took 0 bases from V and 6 from J, leaving 12 bases between them. The germline gives CDR1 SGHTA, CDR2 FQGNSA. Clones were read by immunoSEQ multiplex PCR, and TCRdb kept only the in-frame ones, dropping some. This sample yields roughly 38,000 clones, of which 91% are seen a single time; around 0.5% belongs to the top ten. The sequencing used CD4+ T cells from peripheral blood mononuclear cells, collected in the second trimester of pregnancy. This chain links TRBV7-2 with TRBJ2-1; D might be TRBD2 (5 bases). The TCR was taken from a female donor in good health, enrolled as a control in a pregnancy study. DNA of the CDR3: TGTGCCAGCAGCTTAGCGCGTGGAGGTTTCAATGAGCAGTTCTTC. As protein: CASSLARGGFNEQFF.